The clone carrying this TCR beta chain is classed as medium-sized. These data belong to a study of graft-versus-host responses after intestinal transplantation. In the study overall: Transplant types were multivisceral, liver-intestinal, or isolated intestinal. Study-wide results and caveats: Early post-transplant declines in HvG were associated with peak levels of circulating GvH clones. Graft-donor T cell macrochimerism coincided with high graft-versus-host to host-versus-graft clonal ratios in allografts.

CDR3 length: 17 residues. CDR1 and CDR2 from the germline V gene are LNHNV and YYDKDF (reference sequence). V was shortened by 0 bases and J by 5 bases, with 18 bases between the two germline ends. Produced via immunoSEQ multiplex PCR; TCRdb's table is partial and in-frame only. The data show 6,600 or so clones, with around 24% seen just once and 6% held by the top ten. CFSE-labeled responder cells (around 200,000) were plated with around 200,000 irradiated, violet-dye-labeled stimulator cells. Sorting after the reaction isolated proliferating CFSE-low CD3+CD4+ and CD3+CD8+ responders. The chain employs TRBV15 and TRBJ2-3; tentatively, D is TRBD2 (6 bases). Material: alloreactive CD8+ T cells from a mixed lymphocyte reaction culture, obtained before transplantation. Subset defined: CFSE-low proliferating T cells sorted from roughly six-day pre-transplant mixed lymphocyte reaction (GvH or HvG direction). This clonotype was obtained from a human patient who was an organ donor for intestinal transplantation. The CDR3 reads CATSRDDTSGVVDTQYF. The CDR3 nucleotides read TGTGCCACCAGCAGAGATGATACCTCGGGAGTGGTAGATACGCAGTATTTT.